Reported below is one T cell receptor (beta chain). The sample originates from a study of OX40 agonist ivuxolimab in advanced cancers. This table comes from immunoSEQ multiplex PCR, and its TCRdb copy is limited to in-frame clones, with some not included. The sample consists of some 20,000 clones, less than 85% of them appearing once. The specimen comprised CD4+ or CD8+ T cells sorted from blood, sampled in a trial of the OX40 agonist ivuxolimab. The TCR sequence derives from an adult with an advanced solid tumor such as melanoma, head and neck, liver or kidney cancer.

The CDR3 protein is CASSLVNTNTEAFF. DNA for the CDR3: TGTGCCAGCAGCTTAGTAAACACCAACACTGAAGCTTTCTTT. The genes are TRBV7-9 and TRBJ1-1; D unresolved. The ends were cut back, 1 base at V and 2 bases at J, with 8 bases in the middle. The V gene's germline CDR1 is SEHNR and CDR2 FQNEAQ (reference sequence). This CDR3 comprises 14 residues.